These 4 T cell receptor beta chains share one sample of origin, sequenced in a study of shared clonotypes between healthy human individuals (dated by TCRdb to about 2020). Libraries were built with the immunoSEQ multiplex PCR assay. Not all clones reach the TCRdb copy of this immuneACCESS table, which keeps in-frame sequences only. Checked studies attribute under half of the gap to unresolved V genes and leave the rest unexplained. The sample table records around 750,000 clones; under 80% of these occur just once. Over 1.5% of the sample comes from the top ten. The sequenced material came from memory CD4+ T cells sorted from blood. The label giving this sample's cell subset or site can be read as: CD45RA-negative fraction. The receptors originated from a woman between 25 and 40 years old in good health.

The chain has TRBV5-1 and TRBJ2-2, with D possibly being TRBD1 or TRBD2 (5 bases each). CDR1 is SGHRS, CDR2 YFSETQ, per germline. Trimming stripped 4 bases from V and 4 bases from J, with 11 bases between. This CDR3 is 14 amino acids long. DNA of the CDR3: TGCGCCAGCAGCCTGGGACGGATCACCGGGGAGCTGTTTTTT. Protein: CASSLGRITGELFF.

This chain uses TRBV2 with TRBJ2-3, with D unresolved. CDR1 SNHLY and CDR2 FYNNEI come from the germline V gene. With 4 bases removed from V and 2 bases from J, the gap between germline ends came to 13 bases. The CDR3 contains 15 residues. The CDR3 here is CASSGWQATTDTQYF. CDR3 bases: TGTGCCAGCAGTGGATGGCAGGCTACCACAGATACGCAGTATTTT. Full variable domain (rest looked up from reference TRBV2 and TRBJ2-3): EPEVTQTPSHQVTQMGQEVILRCVPISNHLYFYWYRQILGQKVEFLVSFYNNEISEKSEIFDDQFSVERPDGSNFTLKIRSTKLEDSAMYFCASSGWQATTDTQYFGPGTRLTVL.

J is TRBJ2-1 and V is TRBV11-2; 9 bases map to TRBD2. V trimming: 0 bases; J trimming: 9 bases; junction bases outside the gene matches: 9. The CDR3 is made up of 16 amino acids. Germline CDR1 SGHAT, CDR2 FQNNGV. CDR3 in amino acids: CASSLESAGGAGEQFF. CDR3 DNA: TGTGCCAGCAGCTTAGAGTCGGCGGGAGGGGCGGGTGAGCAGTTCTTC.

CDR3 residues: CASNLRTGQETQYF. The CDR3 region has the DNA TGCGCCAGCAACCTAAGGACAGGGCAAGAGACCCAGTACTTC. This chain uses TRBV5-1 with TRBJ2-5, with TRBD1 matching over 8 bases. Germline trimming cut 6 bases from V and 2 bases from J; bases unmatched to any gene: 6. Germline assignment: CDR1 SGHRS and CDR2 YFSETQ. The CDR3 covers 14 residues.